This T cell receptor beta chain derives from a study of cytomegalovirus exposure and HLA in healthy donors. Findings and caveats of the study: Later work found most CMV-associated TCR beta chains apparently HLA-restricted. Differences between HLA loci emerged in a later analysis of TCR association rates, with DRB1 most and HLA-C fewest. From TCR beta sequences, most subjects' HLA-A and HLA-B alleles were reportedly predicted accurately. Of the V segments, some could not be distinguished, including TRBV6-2 and TRBV6-3, and were excluded.

Comment on this clone: Its antigen is unidentified.

Use of 60 Vbeta and 13 Jbeta primers characterized the PCR. Clones were read by immunoSEQ multiplex PCR, and TCRdb kept only the in-frame ones, dropping some. The sample lists 310,000 or so clones, over 85% occurring once. V lost 3 bases and J lost 2; bases outside the gene matches: 10. The CDR3 covers 16 residues. The germline CDR1 and CDR2 sequences are SGHRS and YFSETQ. The chain joins TRBV5-1 to TRBJ1-2; 7 bases line up with TRBD1. The clonotype was recovered from a woman aged 18-30 years in good health and CMV-seronegative. The sample consisted of PBMCs. DNA for the CDR3: TGCGCCAGCAGCTGGGGGCCGACAGGGACCAACTATGGCTACACCTTC. This translates into CASSWGPTGTNYGYTF.